The rows below give T cell receptor beta chains drawn from one sample of a study of CD8 T cells in Susac syndrome. TCRdb re-called the immunoSEQ multiplex PCR reads with MiXCR, one entry per CDR3 protein. The data contain more than 150,000 distinct CDR3 sequences, nearly 97% of them singletons. The sample taken for sequencing was CD8+ T cells from PBMCs. Receptors were obtained from a human donor with multiple sclerosis. Each CDR3 is given with its conserved first and last residue. The order of the fields is D gene, J gene, V gene, clone size, CDR3 protein, CDR3 DNA. D genes are given only for firm matches. Clone size is given for some rows only: seen once, a few or many times, or a class if the clone is expanded.

-	TRBJ1-5	TRBV6-5	-	CASSYDPGNQPQHF	TGTGCCAGCAGCTACGACCCAGGGAATCAGCCCCAGCATTTT
-	TRBJ2-7	TRBV6-1	-	CASSPSLWQATPSYEQYF	TGTGCCAGCAGTCCGTCCCTTTGGCAGGCGACCCCATCCTACGAGCAGTACTTC
-	TRBJ1-1	TRBV29-1	-	CSVVLANTEAFF	TGCAGCGTTGTTTTGGCGAACACTGAAGCTTTCTTT
TRBD1	TRBJ2-1	TRBV5-6	-	CASSFSNRGNEQFF	TGTGCCAGCAGCTTTAGTAACAGGGGGAATGAGCAGTTCTTC
TRBD1	TRBJ2-5	TRBV5-1	-	CASSLGDRSEETQYF	TGCGCCAGCAGCTTGGGGGACAGGAGCGAAGAGACCCAGTACTTC
TRBD1	TRBJ1-5	TRBV27	-	CASSFLQGAQPQHF	TGTGCCAGCAGTTTCCTACAGGGGGCTCAGCCCCAGCATTTT
-	TRBJ2-7	TRBV20-1	-	CSARGGSEQLDEQYF	TGCAGTGCCCGAGGAGGCAGCGAACAATTGGACGAGCAGTACTTC
TRBD2	TRBJ2-1	TRBV20-1	-	CSARGTSGLRFYNEQFF	TGCAGTGCTAGAGGGACTAGCGGGCTCCGATTCTACAATGAGCAGTTCTTC
TRBD2	TRBJ2-7	TRBV19	-	CASQLAGGSYEQYF	TGTGCCAGCCAACTAGCGGGGGGCTCCTACGAGCAGTACTTC
-	TRBJ2-7	TRBV29-1	-	CSVDDSSYEQYF	TGCAGCGTGGACGACTCTTCCTACGAGCAGTACTTC
TRBD1	TRBJ2-7	TRBV29-1	-	CSVEERRGSAYEQYF	TGCAGCGTTGAAGAGCGCAGGGGGTCCGCCTACGAGCAGTACTTC
-	TRBJ2-5	TRBV15	-	CATSSVAVQETQYF	TGTGCCACCAGCAGCGTAGCGGTCCAAGAGACCCAGTACTTC
-	TRBJ1-6	TRBV29-1	-	CSARDGNSPLHF	TGCAGCGCCAGGGACGGGAATTCACCCCTCCACTTT
-	TRBJ2-7	TRBV12-3/TRBV12-4	-	CASRPLGPYEQYF	TGTGCCAGCAGGCCACTAGGGCCCTACGAGCAGTACTTC
-	TRBJ2-5	TRBV7-7	-	CASSFSGSGETQYF	TGTGCTAGCAGCTTTTCGGGGTCGGGAGAGACCCAGTACTTC
TRBD1	TRBJ1-1	TRBV20-1	-	CSGEGTVNTEAFF	TGCAGTGGAGAGGGGACAGTGAACACTGAAGCTTTCTTT
-	TRBJ2-2	TRBV29-1	-	CSVEGRSNTGELFF	TGCAGCGTTGAAGGACGGTCAAACACCGGGGAGCTGTTTTTT
TRBD1	TRBJ2-3	TRBV9	-	CASSDPVHSDRGTDTQYF	TGTGCCAGCAGCGATCCAGTCCACTCGGACAGGGGGACAGATACGCAGTATTTT
-	TRBJ1-1	TRBV19	once	CASSINQGQNTEAFF	TGTGCCAGTAGTATAAACCAGGGGCAGAACACTGAAGCTTTCTTT
TRBD1	TRBJ2-1	TRBV30	-	CAWSVQSGTGQFF	TGTGCCTGGAGTGTACAGTCTGGGACAGGGCAGTTCTTC
TRBD1	TRBJ2-1	TRBV12-3/TRBV12-4	-	CASRDRIYNEQFF	TGTGCCAGCAGGGACAGGATCTACAATGAGCAGTTCTTC
-	TRBJ2-1	TRBV30	-	CAWSPGLGEQFF	TGTGCCTGGAGTCCCGGACTTGGAGAGCAGTTCTTC
-	TRBJ2-7	TRBV25-1	-	CASSEGSGRSYEQYF	TGTGCCAGCAGTGAGGGGTCAGGGCGCTCCTACGAGCAGTACTTC
TRBD1	TRBJ2-7	TRBV20-1	-	CSARDEGAWYEQYF	TGCAGTGCTAGAGATGAGGGGGCCTGGTACGAGCAGTACTTC
-	TRBJ1-6	TRBV25-1	-	CASSEYEFNSPLHF	TGTGCCAGCAGTGAATATGAATTTAATTCACCCCTCCACTTT
-	TRBJ1-2	TRBV7-9	once	CASSFRDTEYGYTF	TGTGCCAGCAGCTTCCGGGACACCGAGTATGGCTACACCTTC
-	TRBJ2-3	TRBV12-3/TRBV12-4	-	CASSYASRIGSDTQYF	TGTGCCAGCAGTTATGCCTCCCGTATTGGTTCAGATACGCAGTATTTT
-	TRBJ2-1	TRBV5-1	-	CASSFVRANNEQFF	TGCGCCAGCAGCTTCGTGAGGGCTAATAATGAGCAGTTCTTC
TRBD2	TRBJ2-3	TRBV3-1	-	CASSQDWGGTADTQYF	TGTGCCAGCAGCCAAGATTGGGGGGGTACGGCAGATACGCAGTATTTT
TRBD2	TRBJ2-3	TRBV30	few	CAWSPTSGGQYF	TGTGCCTGGAGTCCGACTAGCGGGGGACAGTATTTT
TRBD1	TRBJ1-2	TRBV29-1	-	CSVEDLAGGDYGYTF	TGCAGCGTTGAAGATCTGGCAGGGGGCGACTATGGCTACACCTTC
-	TRBJ1-2	TRBV29-1	-	CSVSGGIYGYTF	TGCAGCGTTTCGGGGGGCATCTATGGCTACACCTTC
-	TRBJ2-1	TRBV2	-	CASTPRQGPSINEQFF	TGTGCCAGCACCCCACGGCAGGGTCCATCGATCAATGAGCAGTTCTTC
-	TRBJ2-7	TRBV20-1	once	CSARAAVLYEQYF	TGCAGTGCTAGAGCCGCCGTACTCTACGAGCAGTACTTC
TRBD2	TRBJ2-1	TRBV20-1	-	CSARSYRLAGGLGEQFF	TGCAGTGCTAGATCATACCGACTAGCGGGGGGCCTGGGTGAGCAGTTCTTC
-	TRBJ1-6	TRBV20-1	-	CSAREELLYNSPLHF	TGCAGTGCTAGAGAGGAATTACTCTATAATTCACCCCTCCACTTT
-	TRBJ2-4	TRBV5-1	-	CASSSLSGKTAKNIQYF	TGCGCCAGCAGCTCCCTAAGTGGGAAAACGGCCAAAAACATTCAGTACTTC
-	TRBJ1-2	TRBV27	-	CASSPRDGNNYGYTF	TGTGCCAGCAGTCCCCGGGACGGTAATAACTATGGCTACACCTTC
-	TRBJ2-1	TRBV7-6	-	CASSLVAADNEQFF	TGTGCCAGCAGCTTAGTAGCCGCCGACAATGAGCAGTTCTTC
TRBD2	TRBJ2-1	TRBV19	once	CASSINIGTNPYNEQFF	TGTGCCAGTAGTATAAACATCGGGACTAACCCTTACAATGAGCAGTTCTTC
-	TRBJ1-1	TRBV19	-	CASTRMGANTEAFF	TGTGCCAGTACCCGAATGGGGGCGAACACTGAAGCTTTCTTT
-	TRBJ2-7	TRBV4-1	once	CASSPGDRFSYEQYF	TGCGCCAGCAGCCCGGGGGACAGATTCTCCTACGAGCAGTACTTC
-	TRBJ2-7	TRBV30	-	CAWSDGARDEQYF	TGTGCCTGGAGTGATGGGGCCCGGGACGAGCAGTACTTC
TRBD2	TRBJ2-5	TRBV2	-	CASGLAGAAGETQYF	TGTGCCAGCGGACTAGCGGGGGCCGCGGGGGAGACCCAGTACTTC